These 22 T cell receptor beta chains came from one sample sequenced in a study of cytotoxic CD8 clonotypes in ibrutinib-treated CLL. The method was immunoSEQ multiplex PCR; TCRdb's version includes in-frame clones alone and lacks a portion of them. The sample yields roughly 250,000 clones, under 75% seen once. The sample in question was PBMCs, obtained after 24 months of ibrutinib treatment. These receptors came from a human donor with chronic lymphocytic leukemia.

Points on this clone: Other DNA sequences in the sample encode the same CDR3. The rearrangement joins TRBV6-5 to TRBJ2-7; 8 positions agree with TRBD2. CDR3 size: 14 residues. Germline values: CDR1 MNHEY, CDR2 SVGAGI. V was clipped by 2 bases and J by 1 base; unmatched bases: 1. The CDR3 region has the DNA TGTGCCAGCAGTTACCGGGGGGGATCCTACGAGCAGTACTTC. This gives the protein CASSYRGGSYEQYF.

This chain links TRBV4-2 with TRBJ2-7; possibly TRBD2 for D (6 bases). Trimming cost V 2 bases and J 3 bases, with 14 bases left between them. Germline assignment: CDR1 LGHNA and CDR2 YNFKEQ. The CDR3 consists of 15 residues. The CDR3 DNA sequence: TGTGCCAGCAGCCAACCGTCGACTAGTCGCTACGAGCAGTACTTC. This gives the protein CASSQPSTSRYEQYF.

The chain couples TRBV6-5 to TRBJ1-1; D is unclear. V lost 5 bases to trimming and J lost 4 bases, with 17 bases between them. Germline-derived CDR1 and CDR2 are MNHEY and SVGAGI. The CDR3 is 15 amino acids. CDR3: CASSGNTLGSTEAFF. As DNA, the CDR3 is TGTGCCAGCAGTGGTAACACTTTGGGTAGCACTGAAGCTTTCTTT.

The CDR3 region is CASAWGASGIADTQYF. The DNA of the CDR3 is TGTGCCAGCGCTTGGGGGGCTAGCGGGATCGCAGATACGCAGTATTTT. The chain recombines TRBV7-3 with TRBJ2-3; TRBD2 aligns across 9 bases. V lost 8 bases and J lost 4; bases outside the gene matches: 13. The CDR3 runs 16 residues. Germline values: CDR1 SGHTA, CDR2 FQGTGA.

This chain joins TRBV29-1 and TRBJ1-4, with TRBD1 matching over 11 bases. This CDR3 spans 13 amino acids. The ends lost 6 bases at V and 7 bases at J; junction bases unmatched: 4. The V gene's germline CDR1 is SQVTM and CDR2 ANQGSEA. CDR3: CSVGTGGIEKLFF. CDR3 nucleotide sequence: TGCAGCGTCGGGACAGGGGGTATTGAAAAACTGTTTTTT.

The chain joins TRBV28 to TRBJ2-3; the match to TRBD1 covers 9 bases. The CDR3 consists of 16 residues. Germline V gene sequence: CDR1 MDHEN, CDR2 SYDVKM. V was clipped by 5 bases and J by 4 bases; unmatched bases: 10. The CDR3, as DNA: TGTGCCAGCAGTGATGCCGGGACAGGGTGGTCAGATACGCAGTATTTT. Translation gives CASSDAGTGWSDTQYF.

This sequence joins TRBV29-1 and TRBJ1-1; no clear D. CDR3 length: 14 residues. Germline CDR1 is SQVTM and CDR2 is ANQGSEA. Trimming left V 1 base short and J 2 bases short, with 11 bases between. CDR3 sequence (DNA): TGCAGCGTTGAAGTAATAGGACTCAACACTGAAGCTTTCTTT. Translation: CSVEVIGLNTEAFF.

This sequence joins TRBV6-5 and TRBJ2-5, with D maybe TRBD1 (6 bases). The CDR3 length is 13 residues. The germline V and J ends were trimmed by 4 bases and 3 bases, with 9 bases remaining between them. Germline assignment: CDR1 MNHEY and CDR2 SVGAGI. The CDR3 loop reads CASSFRQEETQYF. In DNA form, the CDR3 reads TGTGCCAGCAGTTTCAGACAGGAAGAGACCCAGTACTTC.

A few counts support this clone. The CDR3: CASFWRGGYEQYF. The CDR3 bases are TGTGCCAGCTTCTGGAGAGGGGGCTACGAGCAGTACTTC. The chain couples TRBV2 to TRBJ2-7, with TRBD1 as a possible D gene (6 bases). The V end lost 8 bases, the J end lost 3 bases, and 14 bases lay between the germline ends. There are 13 residues in the CDR3. The germline CDR1 and CDR2 sequences are SNHLY and FYNNEI.

V and J are TRBV19 and TRBJ1-5, with TRBD1 matching 8 bases. The CDR3 runs 14 residues. The germline CDR1 and CDR2 sequences are LNHDA and SQIVND (reference sequence). V shed 4 bases and J 6 bases; nucleotides not matched to a gene: 5. In DNA, the CDR3 is TGTGCCAGTAGTACCCAGGGGGCAGGTCAGCCCCAGCATTTT. Amino acids: CASSTQGAGQPQHF.

V gene TRBV5-8 combines with J gene TRBJ1-1, with 7 nucleotides matching TRBD1. Trimming removed 4 bases from V and 13 bases from J; junction bases left unmatched: 13. Germline V lookup: CDR1 SGHTS, CDR2 YDEGEE. This CDR3 has 13 amino acids. This chain's CDR3 is CASSPRGSDRDFF. In DNA form, the CDR3 reads TGTGCCAGCAGCCCACGCGGGTCAGACAGGGATTTCTTT.

The rearrangement joins TRBV5-4 to TRBJ2-7; D not certain. The germline gives CDR1 SGHNT, CDR2 YYREEE (reference sequence). V lost 4 bases and J 1 base, leaving 12 bases between the germline ends. CDR3 length: 14 amino acids. The CDR3 region is CASSLIGFSYEQYF. The CDR3 DNA follows: TGTGCCAGCAGCCTGATAGGTTTTTCCTACGAGCAGTACTTC.

This clone came up once. J is TRBJ2-7 and V is TRBV9; no reliable D call. Deletions cut 2 bases from V and 6 bases from J, with 3 bases between. This CDR3 is 10 amino acids long. Germline CDR1 reads SGDLS; CDR2 reads YYNGEE. The CDR3 loop is CASSVGEQYF. As DNA, the CDR3 is TGTGCCAGCAGCGTGGGCGAGCAGTACTTC.

This clone was seen only a few times. The genes are TRBV6-6 and TRBJ1-1; D not certain. The germline V gene encodes CDR1 MNHNY and CDR2 SVGAGI (reference sequence). The CDR3 is 14 residues long. V was pared by 5 bases and J by 2 bases, with 12 bases between. CDR3 loop: CASSPTQVNTEAFF. DNA of the CDR3: TGTGCCAGCAGTCCCACTCAGGTCAACACTGAAGCTTTCTTT.

V gene TRBV7-9 combines with J gene TRBJ2-7; D is possibly TRBD1 or TRBD2 (5 bases each). The CDR3 is 14 residues long. Trimming left V 1 base short and J 5 bases short, with 12 bases between. CDR1 and CDR2 (germline): SEHNR, FQNEAQ (reference sequence). The chain's CDR3 is CASSLGGRSDEQYF. CDR3 DNA: TGTGCCAGCAGCTTAGGGGGACGGTCGGACGAGCAGTACTTC.

CDR3 bases: TGTGCCAGTAGTGCCGGGACAGGGTTAAGTCAGCCCCAGCATTTT. It is translated as CASSAGTGLSQPQHF. The chain uses TRBV19 and TRBJ1-5; 9 positions match TRBD1. Germline assignment: CDR1 LNHDA and CDR2 SQIVND (reference sequence). The CDR3 runs to 15 residues. The V segment lost 5 bases and the J segment 6 bases; nucleotides outside the gene matches: 8. Together with reference TRBV19 and TRBJ1-5, the CDR3 gives the full variable domain: DGGITQSPKYLFRKEGQNVTLSCEQNLNHDAMYWYRQDPGQGLRLIYYSQIVNDFQKGDIAEGYSVSREKKESFPLTVTSAQKNPTAFYLCASSAGTGLSQPQHFGDGTRLSIL.

The rearrangement joins TRBV10-3 to TRBJ2-1; 7 nucleotides line up with TRBD1. Germline-derived CDR1 and CDR2 are ENHRY and SYGVKD. The J segment lost 2 bases and the V segment lost 4 bases, leaving 2 bases of the junction unmatched. CDR3 length: 14 amino acids. CDR3 protein: CAISGQGAYNEQFF. CDR3 DNA sequence: TGTGCCATCAGTGGACAGGGAGCCTACAATGAGCAGTTCTTC.

The CDR3 nucleotides are TGCGCCAGCCGGGACAGTGGCACAGATACGCAGTATTTT. Its protein is CASRDSGTDTQYF. The chain links TRBV10-1 to TRBJ2-3, with 7 nucleotides matching TRBD1. This CDR3 is 13 amino acids long. Per germline, CDR1 WNHNN and CDR2 SYGVQD (reference sequence). With V trimmed by 8 bases and J by 1 base, 3 bases remained unmatched.

The genes are TRBV2 and TRBJ2-1; 7 bases fit TRBD1. Germline V lookup: CDR1 SNHLY, CDR2 FYNNEI. The CDR3 is 17 residues long. Germline trimming cut 2 bases from V and 2 bases from J; bases unmatched to any gene: 9. The CDR3, as DNA: TGTGCCAGCAGTGAAATGAACTCCGGGACAGCCTACAATGAGCAGTTCTTC. Translated: CASSEMNSGTAYNEQFF. The full variable domain, in which reference TRBV2 and TRBJ2-1 provide the parts outside the CDR3, is EPEVTQTPSHQVTQMGQEVILRCVPISNHLYFYWYRQILGQKVEFLVSFYNNEISEKSEIFDDQFSVERPDGSNFTLKIRSTKLEDSAMYFCASSEMNSGTAYNEQFFGPGTRLTVL.

The V call is TRBV30, the J call TRBJ1-5; TRBD1 matches at 7 bases. The V and J ends lost 4 bases and 5 bases, in that order; junction bases with no gene match: 5. From germline, CDR1 is GTSNPN and CDR2 SVGIG (reference sequence). This CDR3 comprises 13 residues. Here the CDR3 DNA reads TGTGCCTGGACTGACAGGGAGGATCAGCCCCAGCATTTT. Its protein is CAWTDREDQPQHF.

The chain combines TRBV2 with TRBJ2-3; D tentatively fits TRBD1 or TRBD2 (5 bases each). This CDR3 has 14 amino acids. Trimming took off 4 bases at V and 0 bases at J, with 8 bases between the two ends. The germline CDR1 and CDR2 sequences are SNHLY and FYNNEI. This CDR3 reads CASSGGKSTDTQYF. In DNA form, the CDR3 reads TGTGCCAGCAGTGGGGGGAAGAGCACAGATACGCAGTATTTT.

The rearrangement links TRBV7-2 to TRBJ2-7; 16 bases map to TRBD2. The CDR3 length is 17 residues. Per the germline V gene, CDR1 is SGHTA and CDR2 is FQGNSA. After removal of 5 bases from V and 6 bases from J, the junction contained 10 bases not matched to a gene. The CDR3 reads CASSRSGTSGRDGEQYF. As DNA, the CDR3 is TGTGCCAGCAGCCGATCCGGGACTAGCGGGAGGGACGGCGAGCAGTACTTC.